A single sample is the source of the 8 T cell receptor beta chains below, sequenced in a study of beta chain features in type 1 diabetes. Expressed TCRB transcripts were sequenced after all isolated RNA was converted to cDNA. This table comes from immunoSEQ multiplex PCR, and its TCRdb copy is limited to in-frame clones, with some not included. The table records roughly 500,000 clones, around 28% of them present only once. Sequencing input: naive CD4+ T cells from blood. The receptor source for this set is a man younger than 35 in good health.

CDR3 amino acids: CSVGPRGFGYTF. The DNA for the CDR3 is TGCAGCGTTGGTCCCAGGGGTTTCGGCTACACCTTC. The chain links TRBV29-1 to TRBJ1-2; the D gene is possibly TRBD1 (6 bases). The ends were cut back, 4 bases at V and 8 bases at J, with 14 bases in the middle. CDR3 length equals 12 residues. Germline assignment: CDR1 SQVTM and CDR2 ANQGSEA.

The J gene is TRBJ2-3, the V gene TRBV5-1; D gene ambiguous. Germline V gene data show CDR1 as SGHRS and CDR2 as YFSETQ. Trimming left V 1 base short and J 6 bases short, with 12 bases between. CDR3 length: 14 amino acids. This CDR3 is CASSLRVLVDTQYF. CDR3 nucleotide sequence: TGCGCCAGCAGCTTGCGGGTCTTGGTGGATACGCAGTATTTT. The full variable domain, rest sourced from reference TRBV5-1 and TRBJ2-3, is KAGVTQTPRYLIKTRGQQVTLSCSPISGHRSVSWYQQTPGQGLQFLFEYFSETQRNKGNFPGRFSGRQFSNSRSEMNVSTLELGDSALYLCASSLRVLVDTQYFGPGTRLTVL.

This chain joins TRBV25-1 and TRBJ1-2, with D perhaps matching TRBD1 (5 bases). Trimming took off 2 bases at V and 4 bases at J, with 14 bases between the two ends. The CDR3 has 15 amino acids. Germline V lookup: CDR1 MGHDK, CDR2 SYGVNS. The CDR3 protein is CASSETRGTSYGYTF. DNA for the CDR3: TGTGCCAGCAGTGAAACCCGTGGGACCTCCTATGGCTACACCTTC.

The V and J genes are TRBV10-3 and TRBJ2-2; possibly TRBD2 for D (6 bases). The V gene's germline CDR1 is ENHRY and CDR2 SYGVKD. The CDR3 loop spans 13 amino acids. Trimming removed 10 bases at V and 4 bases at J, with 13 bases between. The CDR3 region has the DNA TGTGCCAGCAGGGAGGTGGCCACCGGGGAGCTGTTTTTT. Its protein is CASREVATGELFF.

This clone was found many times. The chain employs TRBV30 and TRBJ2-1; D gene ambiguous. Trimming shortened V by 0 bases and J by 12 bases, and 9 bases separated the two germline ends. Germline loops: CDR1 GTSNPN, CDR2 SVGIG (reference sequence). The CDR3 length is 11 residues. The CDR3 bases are TGTGCCTGGAGTGTACTGGAGTGGCAGTTCTTC. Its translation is CAWSVLEWQFF. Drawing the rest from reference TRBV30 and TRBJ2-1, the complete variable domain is SQTIHQWPATLVQPVGSPLSLECTVEGTSNPNLYWYRQAAGRGLQLLFYSVGIGQISSEVPQNLSASRPQDRQFILSSKKLLLSDSGFYLCAWSVLEWQFFGPGTRLTVL.

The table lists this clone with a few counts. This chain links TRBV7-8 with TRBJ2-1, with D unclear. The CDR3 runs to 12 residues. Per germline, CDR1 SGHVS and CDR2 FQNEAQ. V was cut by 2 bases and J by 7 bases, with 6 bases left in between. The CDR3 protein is CASSLSRNEQFF. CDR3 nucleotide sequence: TGTGCCAGCAGCTTAAGTAGGAATGAGCAGTTCTTC.

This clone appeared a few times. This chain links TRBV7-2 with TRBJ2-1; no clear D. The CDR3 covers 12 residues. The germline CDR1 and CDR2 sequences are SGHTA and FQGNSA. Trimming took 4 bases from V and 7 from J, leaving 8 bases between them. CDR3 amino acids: CASSSFRNEQFF. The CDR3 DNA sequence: TGTGCCAGCAGCTCCTTTCGTAATGAGCAGTTCTTC.

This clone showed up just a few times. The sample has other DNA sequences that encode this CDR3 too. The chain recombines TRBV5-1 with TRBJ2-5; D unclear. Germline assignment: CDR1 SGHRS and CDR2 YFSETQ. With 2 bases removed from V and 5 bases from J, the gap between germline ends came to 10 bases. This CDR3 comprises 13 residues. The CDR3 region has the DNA TGCGCCAGCAGCTTAGGGTCACAGGAGACCCAGTACTTC. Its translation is CASSLGSQETQYF. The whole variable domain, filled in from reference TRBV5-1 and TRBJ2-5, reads KAGVTQTPRYLIKTRGQQVTLSCSPISGHRSVSWYQQTPGQGLQFLFEYFSETQRNKGNFPGRFSGRQFSNSRSEMNVSTLELGDSALYLCASSLGSQETQYFGPGTRLLVL.